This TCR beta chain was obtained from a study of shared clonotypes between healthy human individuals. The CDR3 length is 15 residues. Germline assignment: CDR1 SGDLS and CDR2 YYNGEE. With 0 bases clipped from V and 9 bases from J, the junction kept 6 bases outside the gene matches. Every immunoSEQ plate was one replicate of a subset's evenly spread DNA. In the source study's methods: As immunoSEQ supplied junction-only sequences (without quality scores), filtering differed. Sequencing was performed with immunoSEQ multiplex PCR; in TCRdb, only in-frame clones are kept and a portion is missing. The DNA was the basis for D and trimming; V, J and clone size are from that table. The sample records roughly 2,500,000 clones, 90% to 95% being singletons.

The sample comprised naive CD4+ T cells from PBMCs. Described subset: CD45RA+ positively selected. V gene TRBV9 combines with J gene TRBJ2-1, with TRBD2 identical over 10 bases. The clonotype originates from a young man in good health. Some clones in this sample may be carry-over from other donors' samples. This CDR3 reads CASSVEVSGRLEQFF. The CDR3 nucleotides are TGTGCCAGCAGCGTAGAAGTTAGCGGGAGGCTTGAGCAGTTCTTC.